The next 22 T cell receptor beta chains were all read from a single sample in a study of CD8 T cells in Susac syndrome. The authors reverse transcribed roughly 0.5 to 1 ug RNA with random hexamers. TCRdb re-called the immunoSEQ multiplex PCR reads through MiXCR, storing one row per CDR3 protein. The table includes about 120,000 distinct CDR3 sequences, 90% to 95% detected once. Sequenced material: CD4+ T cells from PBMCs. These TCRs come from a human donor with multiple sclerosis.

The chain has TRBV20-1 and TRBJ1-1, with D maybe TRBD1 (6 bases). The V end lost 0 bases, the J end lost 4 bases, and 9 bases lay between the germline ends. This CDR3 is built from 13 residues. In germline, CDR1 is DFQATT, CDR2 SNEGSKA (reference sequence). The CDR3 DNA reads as TGCAGTGCTAGAGAAGGGGGAGGCACTGAAGCTTTCTTT. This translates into CSAREGGGTEAFF.

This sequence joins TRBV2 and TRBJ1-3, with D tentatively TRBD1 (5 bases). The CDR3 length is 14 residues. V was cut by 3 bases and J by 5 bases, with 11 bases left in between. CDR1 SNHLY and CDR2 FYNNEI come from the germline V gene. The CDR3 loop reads CASSDPGTRNTIYF. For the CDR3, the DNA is TGTGCCAGCAGTGATCCAGGGACTAGAAACACCATATATTTT.

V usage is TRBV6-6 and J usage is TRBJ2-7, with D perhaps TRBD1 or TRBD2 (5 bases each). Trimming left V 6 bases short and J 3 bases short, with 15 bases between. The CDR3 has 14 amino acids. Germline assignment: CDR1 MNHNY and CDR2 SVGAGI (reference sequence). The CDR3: CASRTGTAGYEQYF. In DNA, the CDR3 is TGTGCCAGCAGAACCGGGACCGCAGGCTACGAGCAGTACTTC.

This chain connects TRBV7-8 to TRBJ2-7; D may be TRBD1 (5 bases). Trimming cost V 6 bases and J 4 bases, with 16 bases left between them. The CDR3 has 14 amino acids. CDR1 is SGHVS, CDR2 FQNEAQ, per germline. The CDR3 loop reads CASSLRDSPYEQYF. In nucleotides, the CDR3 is TGTGCCAGCAGTCTCCGAGACAGCCCATACGAGCAGTACTTC.

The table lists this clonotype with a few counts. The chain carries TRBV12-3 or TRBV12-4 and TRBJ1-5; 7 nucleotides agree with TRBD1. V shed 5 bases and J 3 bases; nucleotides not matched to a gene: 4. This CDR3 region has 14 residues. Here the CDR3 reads CASSRDRNNQPQHF. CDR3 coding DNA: TGTGCCAGCAGTAGGGACAGAAACAATCAGCCCCAGCATTTT.

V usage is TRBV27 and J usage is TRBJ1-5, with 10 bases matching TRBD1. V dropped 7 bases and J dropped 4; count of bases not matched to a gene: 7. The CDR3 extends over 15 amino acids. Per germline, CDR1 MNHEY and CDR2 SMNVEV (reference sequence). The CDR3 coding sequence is TGTGCCAGCATTTCCGGGACAGGGGTGAATCAGCCCCAGCATTTT. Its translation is CASISGTGVNQPQHF.

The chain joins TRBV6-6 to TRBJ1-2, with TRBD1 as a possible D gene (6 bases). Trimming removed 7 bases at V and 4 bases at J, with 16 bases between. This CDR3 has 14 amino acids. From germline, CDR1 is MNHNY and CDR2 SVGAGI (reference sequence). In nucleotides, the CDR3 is TGTGCCAGCATCCCCCCGGACAGCATCTATGGCTACACCTTC. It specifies CASIPPDSIYGYTF.

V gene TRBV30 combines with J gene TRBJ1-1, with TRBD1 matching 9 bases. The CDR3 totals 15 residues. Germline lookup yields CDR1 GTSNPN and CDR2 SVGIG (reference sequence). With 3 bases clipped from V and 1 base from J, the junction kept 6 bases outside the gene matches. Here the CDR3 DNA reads TGTGCCTGGAGAACAGGGGGCGCGAGGAACACTGAAGCTTTCTTT. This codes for CAWRTGGARNTEAFF.

Here the CDR3 DNA reads TGTGCCAGCAGCGTAGCTAGCTACAATGAGCAGTTCTTC. Residues: CASSVASYNEQFF. The genes are TRBV9 and TRBJ2-1; D gene uncertain. Germline CDR1 is SGDLS and CDR2 is YYNGEE. V was clipped by 0 bases and J by 3 bases, with 4 bases between them. The CDR3 totals 13 residues.

The CDR3 reads CSGTDSRDYSGNTIYF. CDR3 nucleotides: TGCAGCGGCACCGATTCTCGCGATTACTCTGGAAACACCATATATTTT. This chain uses TRBV29-1 with TRBJ1-3; D remains unclear. In germline, CDR1 is SQVTM, CDR2 ANQGSEA. V lost 7 bases and J lost 0, with 19 bases in between. This CDR3 is 16 amino acids long.

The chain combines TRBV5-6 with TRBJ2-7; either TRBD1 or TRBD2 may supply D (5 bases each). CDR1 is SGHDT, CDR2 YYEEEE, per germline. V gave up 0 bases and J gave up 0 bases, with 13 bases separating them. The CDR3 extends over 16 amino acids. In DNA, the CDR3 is TGTGCCAGCAGCTTGGGGGGACGGTCATACTCCTACGAGCAGTACTTC. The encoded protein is CASSLGGRSYSYEQYF.

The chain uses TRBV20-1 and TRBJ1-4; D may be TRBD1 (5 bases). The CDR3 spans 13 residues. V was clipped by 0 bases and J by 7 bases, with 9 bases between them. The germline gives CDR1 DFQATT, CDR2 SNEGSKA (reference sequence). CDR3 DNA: TGCAGTGCTAGAGATCCGGGACGTGAAAAACTGTTTTTT. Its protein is CSARDPGREKLFF.

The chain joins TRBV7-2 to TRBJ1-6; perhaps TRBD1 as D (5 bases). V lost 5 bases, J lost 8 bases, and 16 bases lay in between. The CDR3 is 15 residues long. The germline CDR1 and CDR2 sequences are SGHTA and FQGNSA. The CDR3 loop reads CASSPAGRSYSPLHF. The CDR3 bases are TGTGCCAGCAGCCCGGCGGGACGGTCGTATTCACCCCTCCACTTT.

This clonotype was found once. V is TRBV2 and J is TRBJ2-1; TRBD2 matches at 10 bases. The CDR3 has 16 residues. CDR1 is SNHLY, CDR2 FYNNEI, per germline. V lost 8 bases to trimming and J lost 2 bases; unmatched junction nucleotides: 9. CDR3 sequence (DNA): TGTGCCAGCCCACCCCCTAGCGGGGGTACCTACAATGAGCAGTTCTTC. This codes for CASPPPSGGTYNEQFF.

The CDR3 region is CASSPRWDRNSNEQFF. In nucleotides, the CDR3 is TGTGCCAGCTCACCCCGGTGGGACAGGAATAGCAATGAGCAGTTCTTC. The J gene is TRBJ2-1, the V gene TRBV18; TRBD1 agrees at 8 bases. Losses at the gene ends were 3 bases for V and 6 bases for J; bases not matched to a gene: 10. The germline V gene has CDR1 KGHSH and CDR2 LQKENI. There are 16 residues in the CDR3.

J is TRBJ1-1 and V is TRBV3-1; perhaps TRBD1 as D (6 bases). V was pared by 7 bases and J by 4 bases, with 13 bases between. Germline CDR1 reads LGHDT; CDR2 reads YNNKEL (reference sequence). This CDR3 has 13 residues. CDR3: CASIRTGFTEAFF. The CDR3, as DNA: TGTGCCAGCATAAGAACAGGGTTCACTGAAGCTTTCTTT.

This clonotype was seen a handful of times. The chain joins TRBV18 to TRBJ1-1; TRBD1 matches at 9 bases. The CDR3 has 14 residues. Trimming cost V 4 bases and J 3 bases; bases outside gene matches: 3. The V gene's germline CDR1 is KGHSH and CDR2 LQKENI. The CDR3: CASSRRQGDTEAFF. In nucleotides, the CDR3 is TGTGCCAGCTCACGTAGACAGGGGGACACTGAAGCTTTCTTT.

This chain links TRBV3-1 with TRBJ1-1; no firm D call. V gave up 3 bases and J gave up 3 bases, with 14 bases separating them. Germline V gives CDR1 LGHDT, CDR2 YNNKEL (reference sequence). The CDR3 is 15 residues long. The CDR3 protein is CASSQGSSGDTEAFF. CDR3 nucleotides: TGTGCCAGCAGCCAGGGTAGTTCTGGTGACACTGAAGCTTTCTTT.

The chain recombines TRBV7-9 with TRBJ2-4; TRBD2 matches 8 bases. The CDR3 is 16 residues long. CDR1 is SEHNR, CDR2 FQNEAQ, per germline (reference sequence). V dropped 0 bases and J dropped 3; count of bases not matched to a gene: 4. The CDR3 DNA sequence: TGTGCCAGCAGCTTAGCCGCCAGCGGGGGCAAAAACATTCAGTACTTC. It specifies CASSLAASGGKNIQYF.

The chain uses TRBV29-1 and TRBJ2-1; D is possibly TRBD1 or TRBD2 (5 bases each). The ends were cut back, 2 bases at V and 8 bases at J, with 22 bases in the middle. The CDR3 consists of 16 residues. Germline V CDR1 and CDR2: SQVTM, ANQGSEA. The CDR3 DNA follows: TGCAGCGTTGAAATTAGGATGGCAGGGCGGGTGGATGAGCAGTTCTTC. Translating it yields CSVEIRMAGRVDEQFF.

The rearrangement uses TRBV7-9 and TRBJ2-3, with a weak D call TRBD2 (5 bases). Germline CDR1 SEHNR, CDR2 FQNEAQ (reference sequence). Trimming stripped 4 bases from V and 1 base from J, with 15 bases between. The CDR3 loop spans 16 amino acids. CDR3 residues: CASSWDVGEGTDTQYF. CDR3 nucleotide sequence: TGTGCCAGCAGCTGGGATGTGGGAGAGGGCACAGATACGCAGTATTTT. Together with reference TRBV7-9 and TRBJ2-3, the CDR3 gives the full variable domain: DTGVSQNPRHKITKRGQNVTFRCDPISEHNRLYWYRQTLGQGPEFLTYFQNEAQLEKSRLLSDRFSAERPKGSFSTLEIQRTEQGDSAMYLCASSWDVGEGTDTQYFGPGTRLTVL.

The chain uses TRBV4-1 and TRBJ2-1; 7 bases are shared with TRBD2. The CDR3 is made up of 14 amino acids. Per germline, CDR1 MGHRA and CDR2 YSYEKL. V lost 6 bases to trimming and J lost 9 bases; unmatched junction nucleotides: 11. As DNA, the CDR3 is TGCGCCAGCAGACTTCCAGGACTAGTAAGTGAGCAGTTCTTC. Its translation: CASRLPGLVSEQFF.